The subject of this entry is one T cell receptor (beta chain). The antigen is unknown. These data originate in a study of CXCR3-negative and CXCR3-positive naive CD8 T cells. Broader study findings: Naive cells with CXCR3 showed TRB CDR3s that were more hydrophobic than those in CXCR3-negative naive cells. Memory CD8+ T cell repertoires were far less diverse than both naive subsets.

UMI-labeled 5' RACE TRB cDNA libraries were prepared from the cells. TCRdb processed the 5' RACE reads again and assigns one entry to each CDR3 protein, with no DNA. The sample has about 90,000 distinct CDR3 sequences. Germline lookup yields CDR1 LNHNV and CDR2 YYDKDF (reference sequence). The CDR3 runs to 17 residues. Source material: naive CXCR3+ CD8+ T cells from blood. Described subset: CD45RO-CCR7+CD27+CD95- naive CD8+ T cells expressing CXCR3 (TNR3+). This receptor was taken from a human donor in good health. Some clones in this sample may be carry-over from other donors' samples. V is TRBV15 and J is TRBJ2-3; the TCRdb call, TRBD2, lacks DNA for checking. CDR3 region: CATSRVIGGRETDTQYF.